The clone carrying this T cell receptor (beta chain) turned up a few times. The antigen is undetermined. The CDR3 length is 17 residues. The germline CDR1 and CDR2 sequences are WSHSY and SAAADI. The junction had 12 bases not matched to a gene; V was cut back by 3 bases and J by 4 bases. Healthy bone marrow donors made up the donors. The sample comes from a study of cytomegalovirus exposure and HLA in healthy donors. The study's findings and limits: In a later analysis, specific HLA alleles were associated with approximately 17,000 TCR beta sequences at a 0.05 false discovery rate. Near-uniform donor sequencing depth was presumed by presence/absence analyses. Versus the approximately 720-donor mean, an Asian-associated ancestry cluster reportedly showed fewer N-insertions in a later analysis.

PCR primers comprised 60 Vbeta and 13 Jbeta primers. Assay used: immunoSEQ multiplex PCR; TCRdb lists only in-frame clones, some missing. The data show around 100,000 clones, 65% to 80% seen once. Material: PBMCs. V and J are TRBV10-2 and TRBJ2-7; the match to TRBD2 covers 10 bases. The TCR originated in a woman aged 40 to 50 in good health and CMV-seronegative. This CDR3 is CASSDAASGGPRYEQYF. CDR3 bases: TGCGCCAGCAGTGATGCGGCTAGCGGGGGCCCGCGGTACGAGCAGTACTTC.